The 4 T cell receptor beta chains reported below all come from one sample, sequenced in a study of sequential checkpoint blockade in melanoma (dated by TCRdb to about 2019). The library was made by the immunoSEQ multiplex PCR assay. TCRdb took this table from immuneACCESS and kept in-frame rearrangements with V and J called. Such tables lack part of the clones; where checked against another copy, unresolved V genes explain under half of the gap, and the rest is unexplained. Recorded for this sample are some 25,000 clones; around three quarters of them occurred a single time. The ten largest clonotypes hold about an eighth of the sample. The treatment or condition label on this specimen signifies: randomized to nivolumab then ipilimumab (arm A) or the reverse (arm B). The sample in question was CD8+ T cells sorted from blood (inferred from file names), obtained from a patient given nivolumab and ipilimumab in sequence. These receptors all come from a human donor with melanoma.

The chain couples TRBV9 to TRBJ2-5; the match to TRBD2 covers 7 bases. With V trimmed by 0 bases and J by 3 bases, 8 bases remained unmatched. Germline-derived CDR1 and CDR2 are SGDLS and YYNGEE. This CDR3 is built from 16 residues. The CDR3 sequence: CASSVGGLAVKETQYF. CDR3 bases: TGTGCCAGCAGCGTAGGTGGGCTAGCGGTAAAAGAGACCCAGTACTTC.

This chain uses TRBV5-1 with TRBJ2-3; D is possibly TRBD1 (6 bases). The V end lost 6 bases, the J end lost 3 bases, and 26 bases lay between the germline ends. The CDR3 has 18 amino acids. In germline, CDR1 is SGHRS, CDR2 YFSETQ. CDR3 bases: TGCGCCAGCAAGGCGACAGGCGAGTTGGGGTGGGTGACAGATACGCAGTATTTT. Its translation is CASKATGELGWVTDTQYF.

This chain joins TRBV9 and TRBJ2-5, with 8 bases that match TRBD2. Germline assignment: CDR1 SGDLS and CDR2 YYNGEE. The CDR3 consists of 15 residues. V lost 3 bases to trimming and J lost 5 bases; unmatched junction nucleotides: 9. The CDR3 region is CASSAGGAPRETQYF. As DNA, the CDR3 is TGTGCCAGCAGCGCCGGGGGGGCCCCCAGGGAGACCCAGTACTTC.

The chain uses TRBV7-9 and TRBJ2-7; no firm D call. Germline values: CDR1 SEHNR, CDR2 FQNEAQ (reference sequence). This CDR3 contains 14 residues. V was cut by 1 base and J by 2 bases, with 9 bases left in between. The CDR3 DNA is TGTGCCAGCAGCTTAGGTTTAGAAGCCTACGAGCAGTACTTC. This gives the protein CASSLGLEAYEQYF.